The entry below gives a single TCR beta chain sequence along with its context. The data were taken from a study of blood T cell dynamics during melanoma immunotherapy. Every bulk PBMC sample received the same 350 ng of DNA. Some clones are missing from TCRdb's copy, which holds only in-frame ones; the method was immunoSEQ multiplex PCR. The sample shows 5,000 to 6,500 clones, 70% to 90% of them seen only once. Time point reported: pre-treatment baseline. At 12 weeks after first infusion, RECIST 1.1 defined response for most patients. Prior systemic cancer therapy, immunosuppressant use and other active malignancies excluded patients. Germline V gives CDR1 LGHNA, CDR2 YSLEER. V lost 6 bases and J 1 base, leaving 12 bases between the germline ends. CDR3 length: 14 residues.

The sequence was collected from a human donor with melanoma. The J gene is TRBJ2-5, the V gene TRBV4-3; D not certain. The input for sequencing was blood, taken from a patient treated with checkpoint blockade. CDR3 in amino acids: CASSPGGRQETQYF. CDR3 nucleotides: TGCGCCAGCAGTCCCGGCGGACGCCAAGAGACCCAGTACTTC.